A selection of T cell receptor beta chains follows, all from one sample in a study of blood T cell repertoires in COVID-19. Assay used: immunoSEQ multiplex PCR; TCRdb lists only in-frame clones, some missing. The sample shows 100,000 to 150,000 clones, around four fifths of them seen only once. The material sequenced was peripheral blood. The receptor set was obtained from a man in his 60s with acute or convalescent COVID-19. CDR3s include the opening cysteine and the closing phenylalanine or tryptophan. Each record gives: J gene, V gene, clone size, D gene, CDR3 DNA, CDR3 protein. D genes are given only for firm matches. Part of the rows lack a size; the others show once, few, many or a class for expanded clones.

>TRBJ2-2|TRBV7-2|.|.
TGTGCCAGCAGCTTAGGGGTACGCGGAGGGTCCGGGGAGCTGTTTTTT
CASSLGVRGGSGELFF
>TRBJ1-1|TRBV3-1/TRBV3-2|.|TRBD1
TGTGCCAGCAGCGCAGTGGGACAGGGGGCTAGCACTGAAGCTTTCTTT
CASSAVGQGASTEAFF
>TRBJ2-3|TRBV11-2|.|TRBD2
TGTGCCAGCAGCTCAAATAGCGGGGGGCTAGGGGTTATGCAGTATTTT
CASSSNSGGLGVMQYF
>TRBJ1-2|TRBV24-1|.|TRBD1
TGTGCCACCAGAAAGGACAGGAACTATGGCTACACCTTC
CATRKDRNYGYTF
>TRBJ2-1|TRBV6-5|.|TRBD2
TGTGCCAGCAGGCGGGAGGGCGGAAATGAGCAGTTCTTC
CASRREGGNEQFF
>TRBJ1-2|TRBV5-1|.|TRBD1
TGCGCCAGCAGCTTCCGCCCCGGGACAGCTTTATATGGCTACACCTTC
CASSFRPGTALYGYTF
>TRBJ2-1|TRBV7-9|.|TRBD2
TGTGCCAGCAGCTTAGAGGGCGGGAGAGGCAATGAGCAGTTCTTC
CASSLEGGRGNEQFF
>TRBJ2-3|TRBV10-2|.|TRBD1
TGCGCCAGCAGTGAGTTAGGACAGGGGGTGGTTGGTGGCACAGATACGCAGTATTTT
CASSELGQGVVGGTDTQYF
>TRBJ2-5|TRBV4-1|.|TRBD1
TGCGCCAGCAGCCAAACCGGGACAGAGAGTTGGGAGACCCAGTACTTC
CASSQTGTESWETQYF
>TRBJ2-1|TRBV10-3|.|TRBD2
TGTGCCATCAGCCCCGGGACTAGCGGGAGTGGATCCTACAATGAGCAGTTCTTC
CAISPGTSGSGSYNEQFF
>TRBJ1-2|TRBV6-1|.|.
TGTGCCAGCAGTGAAGATACAGGGCGACAGGGCTACACCTTC
CASSEDTGRQGYTF
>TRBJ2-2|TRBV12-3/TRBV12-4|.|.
TGTGCCAGCGGAGACAGCATCACCGGGGAGCTGTTTTTT
CASGDSITGELFF
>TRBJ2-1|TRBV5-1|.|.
TGCGCCAGCAGCCTGTCACCAGGGAACTACAATGAGCAGTTCTTC
CASSLSPGNYNEQFF
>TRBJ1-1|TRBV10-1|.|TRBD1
TGCGCCAGCAGTCGAGGACAGGGGAACACTGAAGCTTTCTTT
CASSRGQGNTEAFF
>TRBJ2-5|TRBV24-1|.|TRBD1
TGTGCCACCAGTGATCCAAAGGGGGCGGGAGAGACCCAGTACTTC
CATSDPKGAGETQYF
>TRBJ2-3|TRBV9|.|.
TGTGCCAGCAGCACCCTTCGGGGGGCCACAGATACGCAGTATTTT
CASSTLRGATDTQYF
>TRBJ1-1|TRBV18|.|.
TGTGCCAGCTCACCATCAACACAGAGCATGAACACTGAAGCTTTCTTT
CASSPSTQSMNTEAFF
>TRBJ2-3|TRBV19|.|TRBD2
TGTGCCAGTCAACGTGAGCGGGACACAGATACGCAGTATTTT
CASQRERDTDTQYF
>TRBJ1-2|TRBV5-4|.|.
TGTGCCAGCAGCTCACAGGGTGCCTTGGACTATGGCTACACCTTC
CASSSQGALDYGYTF
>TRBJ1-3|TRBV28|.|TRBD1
TGTGCCAGCAGCCCGACAGGGTCTGGAAACACCATATATTTT
CASSPTGSGNTIYF
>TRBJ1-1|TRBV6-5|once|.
TGTGCCAGCAGGGTTAACAGGGAGCTGAACACTGAAGCTTTCTTT
CASRVNRELNTEAFF
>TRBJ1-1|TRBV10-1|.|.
TGCGCCAGCAGAAACCGACAGGAGGCGGTCGAAGCTTTCTTT
CASRNRQEAVEAFF
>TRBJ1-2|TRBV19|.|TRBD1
TGTGCCAGTACCTCGGACAGGAGAACTAACTATGGCTACACCTTC
CASTSDRRTNYGYTF
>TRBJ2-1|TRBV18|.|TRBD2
TGTGCCAGCTCACCACAACCTAGCGGGGGGGCCAAGGAGCAGTTCTTC
CASSPQPSGGAKEQFF
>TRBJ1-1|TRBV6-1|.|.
TGTGCCAGCAGTGACCAGATGAACACTGAAGCTTTCTTT
CASSDQMNTEAFF
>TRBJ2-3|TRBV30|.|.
TGTGCCTGGGGGAGACCTAGCACAGATACGCAGTATTTT
CAWGRPSTDTQYF
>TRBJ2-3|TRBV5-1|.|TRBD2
TGCGCCAGCAGCTTGGATAGCGGGGGGGCGACAGATACGCAGTATTTT
CASSLDSGGATDTQYF
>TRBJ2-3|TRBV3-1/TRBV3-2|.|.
TGTGCCAGCAGCCAGAGGGAGGGCACAGATACGCAGTATTTT
CASSQREGTDTQYF
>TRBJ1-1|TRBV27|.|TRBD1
TGTGCCAGCAAAAGACAGGGGGCAAGTAACACTGAAGCTTTCTTT
CASKRQGASNTEAFF
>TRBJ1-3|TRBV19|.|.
TGTGCCAGTAGTATACCCCGGGGAGCCGGAAACACCATATATTTT
CASSIPRGAGNTIYF
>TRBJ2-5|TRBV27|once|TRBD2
TGTGCCAGCAGCGGGACTAGCTATCGTTTAGAGACCCAGTACTTC
CASSGTSYRLETQYF
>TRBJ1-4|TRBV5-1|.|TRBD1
TGCGCCAGCAGCCACGGGATAGGGACAGGGAAAGTACTGTTTTTT
CASSHGIGTGKVLFF
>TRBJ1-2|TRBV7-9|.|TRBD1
TGTGCCAGCAGCTTAGGGGGGACAGAGTATGGCTACACCTTC
CASSLGGTEYGYTF
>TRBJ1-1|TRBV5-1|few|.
TGCGCCAGCAGCTTTTTCGAGGGTTCCCCCTCTGAAGCTTTCTTT
CASSFFEGSPSEAFF
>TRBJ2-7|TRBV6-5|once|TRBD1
TGTGCCAGCAGACCTCTCGGGACAGGAGTCTACGAGCAGTACTTC
CASRPLGTGVYEQYF
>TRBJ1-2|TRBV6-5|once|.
TGTGCCAGCACCGGGGGTGGCTATGGCTACACCTTC
CASTGGGYGYTF
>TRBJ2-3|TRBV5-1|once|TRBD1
TGCGCCAGTTACCGGGACAGGGGCACAGATACGCAGTATTTT
CASYRDRGTDTQYF
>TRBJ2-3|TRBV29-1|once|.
TGCAGCATCATGTCCTTGGACCCCGCGGAGGCAGATACGCAGTATTTT
CSIMSLDPAEADTQYF
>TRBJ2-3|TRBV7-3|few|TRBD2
TGTGCCAGCAGCTTACGGGAGGCGGCAGATACGCAGTATTTT
CASSLREAADTQYF
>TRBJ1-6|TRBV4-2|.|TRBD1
TGTGCCTCCAAGATGACAGGGCAGAATTCACCCCTCCACTTT
CASKMTGQNSPLHF
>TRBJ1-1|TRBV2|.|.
TGTGCCAGCGTGGTCGAGGACAGTATGAACACTGAAGCTTTCTTT
CASVVEDSMNTEAFF
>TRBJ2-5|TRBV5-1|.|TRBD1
TGCGCCAGCAGCTTTCGGCCGCGAGGGACAGGGGAGGAGACCCAGTACTTC
CASSFRPRGTGEETQYF
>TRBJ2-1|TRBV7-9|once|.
TGTGCCAGCAGCTTAGACTTCCAATACAATGAGCAGTTCTTC
CASSLDFQYNEQFF
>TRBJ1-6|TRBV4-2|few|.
TGTGCCAGCAGAGAGGGTGATTCACCCCTCCACTTT
CASREGDSPLHF
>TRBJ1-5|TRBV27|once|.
TGTGCCAGCGGGTTTCCGGGTTCTAATCAGCCCCAGCATTTT
CASGFPGSNQPQHF
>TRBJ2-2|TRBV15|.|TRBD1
TGTGCCACCAGCAGAGACCCCGGGACAGTCACCGGGGAGCTGTTTTTT
CATSRDPGTVTGELFF
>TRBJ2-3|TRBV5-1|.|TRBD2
TGCGCCAGCAGCCCCTACCCTAGCGGGGGGGCCTCTTCTAGCACAGATACGCAGTATTTT
CASSPYPSGGASSSTDTQYF
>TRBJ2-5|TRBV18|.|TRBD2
TGTGCCAGCTCACCGGTCCTAGCGGGGGGGCCCGAGACCCAGTACTTC
CASSPVLAGGPETQYF
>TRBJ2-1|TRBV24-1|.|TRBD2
TGTGCCACCAGTGATGCAACCGGGACTAGCGGGGGGGCAGGGAATGAGCAGTTCTTC
CATSDATGTSGGAGNEQFF
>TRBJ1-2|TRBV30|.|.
TGTGCTGGAGGAGTGTGGGGCTACACCTTC
CAGGVWGYTF
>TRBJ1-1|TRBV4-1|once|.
TGCGCCAGCAGCCAAGACCCCTTGAACACTGAAGCTTTCTTT
CASSQDPLNTEAFF
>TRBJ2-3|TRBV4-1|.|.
TGCGCCAGCAGCCAAGAGTCGGCAGGGGTAGATACGCAGTATTTT
CASSQESAGVDTQYF
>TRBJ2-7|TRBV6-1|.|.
TGTGCCAGCAGTGAGGCAGGTTACGAGCAGTACTTC
CASSEAGYEQYF
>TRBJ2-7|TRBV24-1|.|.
TGTGCCACCAGTGATCCCTACTCCTACGAGCAGTACTTC
CATSDPYSYEQYF
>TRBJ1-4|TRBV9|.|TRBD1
TGTGCCAGCAGCCCCCCCCCGGGACAGGGAAATGAAAAACTGTTTTTT
CASSPPPGQGNEKLFF
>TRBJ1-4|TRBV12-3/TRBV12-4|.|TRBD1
TGTGCCAGCAGTTTAGTTTCGACAGGGTCCCTGTTTTTT
CASSLVSTGSLFF
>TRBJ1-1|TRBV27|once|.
TGTGCCAGCCTGCGAGGGTTCGGGAACACTGAAGCTTTCTTT
CASLRGFGNTEAFF
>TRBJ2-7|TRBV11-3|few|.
TGTGCCAGCAGCCCGGGCACGACTAGTGGCTACGAGCAGTACTTC
CASSPGTTSGYEQYF
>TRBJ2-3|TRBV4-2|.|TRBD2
TGTGCCAGCAGCCCCCAGCGGGGGCGGAACACAGATACGCAGTATTTT
CASSPQRGRNTDTQYF
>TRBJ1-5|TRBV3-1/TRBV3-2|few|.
TGTGCCAGCAGCCAAGGACATAGTGGAGGCACCCAGCCCCAGCATTTT
CASSQGHSGGTQPQHF